The 31 T cell receptor beta chains reported below all come from one sample, sequenced in a study of PD-1 blockade in classical Hodgkin lymphoma. The repertoire was sequenced with immunoSEQ multiplex PCR; TCRdb's copy has only in-frame clones and lacks some. The sample holds a few thousand clones; 55% to 75% are singletons and the top ten take approximately 32%. Autologous stem cell transplantation was followed by relapse in every patient, and brentuximab vedotin exposure varied. After thawing, PBMCs were subjected to magnetic negative selection to isolate CD8+ T cells. Source: CD8+ T cells from blood, taken at baseline. The receptors stem from a human donor with classical Hodgkin lymphoma.

The V call is TRBV4-3, the J call TRBJ2-1; no reliable D call. Deletions cut 4 bases from V and 0 bases from J, with 19 bases between. The germline V gene has CDR1 LGHNA and CDR2 YSLEER. The CDR3 loop spans 18 amino acids. The CDR3 loop reads CASSLGSVFSSSYNEQFF. CDR3 nucleotides: TGCGCCAGCAGCCTCGGGTCCGTTTTCTCAAGCTCCTACAATGAGCAGTTCTTC.

The V call is TRBV12-5, the J call TRBJ1-6, with 7 bases identical to TRBD1. This CDR3 contains 14 residues. Germline V lookup: CDR1 LGHNT, CDR2 FRNRAP. V lost 6 bases, J lost 7 bases, and 6 bases stayed unmatched. Here the CDR3 reads CASGIGTENSPLHF. The CDR3, as DNA: TGTGCTAGTGGAATCGGGACAGAGAATTCACCCCTCCACTTT.

This clone is classed as large. The chain uses TRBV10-2 and TRBJ1-4; 10 positions agree with TRBD1. Germline trimming cut 2 bases from V and 10 bases from J; bases unmatched to any gene: 13. Germline V gene data show CDR1 as WSHSY and CDR2 as SAAADI. This CDR3 is built from 17 residues. The CDR3 loop is CASSEPGQGLGSGKLFF. The CDR3 coding sequence is TGCGCCAGCAGTGAGCCGGGACAGGGGTTAGGGAGCGGAAAACTGTTTTTT.

This chain connects TRBV10-2 to TRBJ1-4; D gene ambiguous. Trimming shortened V by 9 bases and J by 4 bases, and 15 bases separated the two germline ends. This CDR3 contains 14 residues. Germline CDR1 is WSHSY and CDR2 is SAAADI. As DNA, the CDR3 is TGCGCCAGTTCTCAGAGGAGTTTTAATGAAAAACTGTTTTTT. Amino acid sequence: CASSQRSFNEKLFF.

The V call is TRBV6-4, the J call TRBJ2-1, with TRBD1 identical over 8 bases. CDR1 MRHNA and CDR2 SNTAGT come from the germline V gene. The CDR3 covers 13 residues. The V gene end was trimmed by 4 bases and the J gene end by 7 bases; junction bases not matched to a gene: 3. The DNA for the CDR3 is TGTGCCAGCAGTGTGACAGGGGTAAATGAGCAGTTCTTC. Its translation: CASSVTGVNEQFF.

This rearrangement joins TRBV19 to TRBJ2-2; 8 bases are shared with TRBD1. The CDR3 extends over 16 amino acids. With 6 bases clipped from V and 0 bases from J, the junction kept 6 bases outside the gene matches. Germline-derived CDR1 and CDR2 are LNHDA and SQIVND (reference sequence). The CDR3 sequence is CASSPRTGSNTGELFF. In DNA, the CDR3 is TGTGCCAGTAGCCCTAGGACAGGGTCGAACACCGGGGAGCTGTTTTTT.

The chain joins TRBV2 to TRBJ2-7; the match to TRBD1 covers 7 bases. The CDR3 contains 10 residues. Germline values: CDR1 SNHLY, CDR2 FYNNEI. Trimming at V came to 8 bases and at J to 13 bases, leaving 8 bases not matched to a gene. This CDR3 is CASVDRELYV. The CDR3 DNA sequence: TGTGCCAGCGTAGACAGGGAGCTATACGTC.

This chain connects TRBV5-1 to TRBJ1-2, with 7 bases that match TRBD1. Trimming at V came to 3 bases and at J to 3 bases, leaving 2 bases not matched to a gene. The CDR3 sequence is 13 residues long. Germline lookup yields CDR1 SGHRS and CDR2 YFSETQ. This CDR3 reads CASSSDRDYGYTF. The CDR3, as DNA: TGCGCCAGCAGCTCCGACAGGGACTATGGCTACACCTTC.

This clone has just one count. The chain carries TRBV10-3 and TRBJ1-1, with D hard to call. V lost 2 bases and J lost 1, with 8 bases in between. CDR3 length: 14 residues. Germline V gene sequence: CDR1 ENHRY, CDR2 SYGVKD. This chain's CDR3 is CAISEGPKNTEAFF. CDR3 bases: TGTGCCATCAGTGAGGGGCCTAAGAACACTGAAGCTTTCTTT.

V usage is TRBV7-6 and J usage is TRBJ1-3; D is unresolved. V shed 5 bases and J shed 4 bases, with 18 bases lying between them. The CDR3 consists of 16 residues. Germline V gene lookup returns CDR1 SGHVS and CDR2 FNYEAQ. The CDR3 DNA reads as TGTGCCAGCAGCCTAGGCCAAAGGGATTCAGGAAACACCATATATTTT. Its protein product is CASSLGQRDSGNTIYF.

As for this clone: The same CDR3 arises from other DNA sequences in this sample as well. The V and J genes are TRBV19 and TRBJ1-1; unclear D gene. From germline, CDR1 is LNHDA and CDR2 SQIVND (reference sequence). This CDR3 spans 13 amino acids. The V and J ends lost 2 bases and 1 base respectively, with 5 bases between them. The CDR3 DNA reads TGTGCCAGTAGTATAAACTCGAACACTGAAGCTTTCTTT. Translation: CASSINSNTEAFF.

Details on this clone: A far larger clone is just one base off, so this is likely a read error. The sample has other DNA sequences that encode this CDR3 too. The chain couples TRBV5-4 to TRBJ2-7, with D maybe TRBD2 (6 bases). The V end was cut by 4 bases, the J end by 6 bases, with 20 bases between. Germline CDR1 reads SGHNT; CDR2 reads YYREEE (reference sequence). The CDR3 spans 15 residues. CDR3 DNA sequence: TGTGCCAGCAGCCAAGACGTCACTAGCCCTATCGAGCAGTACTTC. This encodes CASSQDVTSPIEQYF.

The chain employs TRBV6-6 and TRBJ2-7; no reliable D call. V was cut by 5 bases and J by 4 bases, with 12 bases left in between. The CDR3 extends over 13 amino acids. The germline gives CDR1 MNHNY, CDR2 SVGAGI (reference sequence). This CDR3 reads CASSPFFRYEQYF. The CDR3 coding sequence is TGTGCCAGCAGTCCTTTTTTTAGGTACGAGCAGTACTTC.

The rearrangement links TRBV5-4 to TRBJ2-5, with 11 bases aligning to TRBD2. Losses at the gene ends were 4 bases for V and 0 bases for J; bases not matched to a gene: 5. The CDR3 spans 16 residues. Germline lookup yields CDR1 SGHNT and CDR2 YYREEE (reference sequence). The CDR3 spells CASSPGTSGNQETQYF. As DNA, the CDR3 is TGTGCCAGCAGCCCTGGGACTAGCGGTAACCAAGAGACCCAGTACTTC. The whole variable domain, filled in from reference TRBV5-4 and TRBJ2-5, reads ETGVTQSPTHLIKTRGQQVTLRCSSQSGHNTVSWYQQALGQGPQFIFQYYREEENGRGNFPPRFSGLQFPNYSSELNVNALELDDSALYLCASSPGTSGNQETQYFGPGTRLLVL.

The chain couples TRBV11-2 to TRBJ2-5, with 11 bases that match TRBD2. V gave up 4 bases and J gave up 2 bases; unmatched junction bases: 0. The CDR3 consists of 14 residues. CDR1 is SGHAT and CDR2 is FQNNGV in the germline V gene. The CDR3 here is CASSWTSGQETQYF. The CDR3 coding sequence is TGTGCCAGCAGCTGGACTAGCGGGCAAGAGACCCAGTACTTC.

Written as DNA, the CDR3 is TGTGCCAGCAGCTTCCGGACTAGCGGGAGCTACGAGCAGTACTTC. Protein sequence: CASSFRTSGSYEQYF. This sequence joins TRBV11-2 and TRBJ2-7, with 13 bases that match TRBD2. V lost 3 bases to trimming and J lost 3 bases; unmatched junction nucleotides: 2. Looked up from germline, CDR1 is SGHAT and CDR2 is FQNNGV. The CDR3 spans 15 residues.

Concerning this clone itself: This likely traces to a read error, being one base from a far larger clone. The chain uses TRBV13 and TRBJ1-1; 11 nucleotides match TRBD1. V was pared by 5 bases and J by 2 bases, with 7 bases of the junction left unmatched. Germline lookup yields CDR1 PRHDT and CDR2 FYEKMQ (reference sequence). There are 16 residues in the CDR3. CDR3 nucleotide sequence: TGTGCCAGCAGCACCGGGACAGGGGGGTTAAACACTGAAGCTTTCTTT. It yields the protein CASSTGTGGLNTEAFF.

The genes are TRBV6-4 and TRBJ2-7; D gene ambiguous. CDR3 length: 13 amino acids. The V gene lost 3 bases and the J gene lost 3 bases, with 9 bases spanning the gap. CDR1 is MRHNA, CDR2 SNTAGT, per germline. Here the CDR3 reads CASSEGPNYEQYV. The CDR3 DNA reads TGTGCCAGCAGTGAAGGCCCTAACTACGAGCAGTACGTC.

The chain uses TRBV5-4 and TRBJ2-1; D tentatively fits TRBD1 or TRBD2 (6 bases each). The CDR3 runs to 19 residues. With 3 bases removed from V and 0 bases from J, the gap between germline ends came to 22 bases. Looked up from germline, CDR1 is SGHNT and CDR2 is YYREEE (reference sequence). In nucleotides, the CDR3 is TGTGCCAGCAGCTGGGGGTGGGGGCTGGCGGGAAGCTCCTACAATGAGCAGTTCTTC. Protein sequence: CASSWGWGLAGSSYNEQFF.

The V gene is TRBV27, the J gene TRBJ1-6; weak D call: TRBD1 (6 bases). Germline CDR1 is MNHEY and CDR2 is SMNVEV (reference sequence). V lost 4 bases and J lost 10, with 17 bases in between. The CDR3 loop spans 15 amino acids. As DNA, the CDR3 is TGTGCCAGCAGTTCGAGTACAGGGATAGGCTCACCCCTCCACTTT. Translating it yields CASSSSTGIGSPLHF.

The chain uses TRBV5-1 and TRBJ2-6, with D possibly TRBD2 on 7 matching bases. The CDR3 has 17 residues. In germline, CDR1 is SGHRS, CDR2 YFSETQ. With 6 bases removed from V and 3 bases from J, the gap between germline ends came to 19 bases. The CDR3 spells CASTLGYGGRGANVLTF. The DNA for the CDR3 is TGCGCCAGCACCTTAGGGTACGGGGGGCGTGGGGCCAACGTCCTGACTTTC.

V usage is TRBV6-6 and J usage is TRBJ2-7; D is uncertain. CDR1 and CDR2 (germline): MNHNY, SVGAGI (reference sequence). The CDR3 runs 8 residues. CDR3 region: CATPRMEV. As DNA, the CDR3 is TGTGCCACCCCCCGTATGGAAGTC.

This clone was counted a few times. The genes are TRBV6-4 and TRBJ2-3; 10 nucleotides line up with TRBD2. J was trimmed by 2 bases and V by 2 bases; bases with no gene match: 7. The CDR3 covers 17 residues. Per germline, CDR1 MRHNA and CDR2 SNTAGT. The CDR3 DNA sequence: TGTGCCAGCAGTGACGGGGCTAGCGGGGGACCCACAGATACGCAGTATTTT. It yields the protein CASSDGASGGPTDTQYF.

The chain joins TRBV28 to TRBJ2-7, with 11 positions matching TRBD2. This CDR3 spans 24 amino acids. The V gene's germline CDR1 is MDHEN and CDR2 SYDVKM. V trimming: 7 bases; J trimming: 3 bases; junction bases outside the gene matches: 35. This CDR3 reads CASNSSPNNKHILAGVAVYYEQYV. The CDR3, as DNA: TGTGCCAGCAACTCGTCCCCAAACAATAAACACATACTAGCGGGGGTGGCTGTTTACTACGAGCAGTACGTC.

The chain combines TRBV9 with TRBJ2-1; D possibly corresponds to TRBD2 (6 bases). Germline V CDR1 and CDR2: SGDLS, YYNGEE. V lost 4 bases, J lost 3 bases, and 23 bases lay in between. This CDR3 has 18 amino acids. The CDR3: CASSHPRFIAGNYNEQFF. The CDR3 DNA reads TGTGCCAGCAGCCACCCCCGGTTCATCGCGGGGAACTACAATGAGCAGTTCTTC.

The chain recombines TRBV28 with TRBJ1-4; D gene unclear. Trimming cost V 6 bases and J 8 bases, with 19 bases left between them. Germline V CDR1 and CDR2: MDHEN, SYDVKM. This CDR3 is built from 15 residues. The CDR3 DNA reads as TGTGCCAGCAGCACCTTCCGAGTGGTGTGCGAAAAACTGTTTTTT. It codes for CASSTFRVVCEKLFF.

The genes are TRBV7-8 and TRBJ1-5, with D unclear. The CDR3 extends over 16 amino acids. Trimming cost V 3 bases and J 2 bases, with 14 bases left between them. Germline loops: CDR1 SGHVS, CDR2 FQNEAQ. CDR3 in DNA: TGTGCCAGCAGCTTGGGTGTGAAGGTGGGCAATCAGCCCCAGCATTTT. Translated: CASSLGVKVGNQPQHF.

This clone was counted only a few times. At one end, the junction sequence differs from germline, possibly due to a read error. J is TRBJ1-2 and V is TRBV9; weak D call: TRBD1 (5 bases). The germline V gene has CDR1 SGDLS and CDR2 YYNGEE. CDR3 length equals 14 residues. The CDR3 nucleotides read TGTGCCAGCAGCGTACCTCGTACAAAACGGGGGGAGCACTTC. It is translated as CASSVPRTKRGEHF. Filled out from reference TRBV9 and TRBJ1-2, the complete variable domain reads DSGVTQTPKHLITATGQRVTLRCSPRSGDLSVYWYQQSLDQGLQFLIQYYNGEERAKGNILERFSAQQFPDLHSELNLSSLELGDSALYFCASSVPRTKRGEHFGSGTRLTVV.

The chain couples TRBV6-6 to TRBJ2-1; D perhaps matches TRBD2 (5 bases). V lost 0 bases, J lost 7 bases, and 13 bases lay in between. Per germline, CDR1 MNHNY and CDR2 SVGAGI (reference sequence). CDR3 size: 15 residues. The CDR3 spells CASSYSIPSWNEQFF. In nucleotides, the CDR3 is TGTGCCAGCAGTTACTCGATACCTAGCTGGAATGAGCAGTTCTTC.

DNA for the CDR3: TGTGCCAGCAGCTTATGGGGCGGTCCGGGAATGGGGAATGAGCAGTTCTTC. This codes for CASSLWGGPGMGNEQFF. This sequence joins TRBV7-6 and TRBJ2-1, with D possibly called TRBD1 or TRBD2 (5 bases each). Germline V gives CDR1 SGHVS, CDR2 FNYEAQ. Trimming cost V 2 bases and J 7 bases, with 21 bases left between them. This CDR3 contains 17 residues.

The gene calls are TRBV11-3 and TRBJ2-7; perhaps TRBD2 as D (6 bases). The CDR3 is made up of 19 amino acids. The V gene's germline CDR1 is SGHNT and CDR2 YENEEA. Trimming took off 3 bases at V and 0 bases at J, with 24 bases between the two ends. CDR3 in amino acids: CASSLGRPLMDYSSYEQYV. In nucleotides, the CDR3 is TGTGCCAGCAGCTTGGGGCGACCCCTGATGGACTATAGCTCCTACGAGCAGTACGTC.